The rows below give T cell receptor beta chains drawn from one sample of a study of PD-L1 blockade in urothelial cancer. The assay was immunoSEQ multiplex PCR, and TCRdb's table has in-frame clones only and misses some. The profile covers 60,000 or so clones, with 81% appearing a single time and 2.5% to 4% taken by the ten largest. The source material was PBMCs, sampled around atezolizumab (anti-PD-L1) treatment. These receptors were collected from a man in his 70s with urothelial cancer. The CDR3 runs from the conserved cysteine through the conserved F or W. D genes are given only for firm matches.

TRBJ1-1 TRBV18 TRBD1 CASSLGQGNTEAFF
TRBJ2-3 TRBV5-1 . CASSQYTGQRGGDTQYF
TRBJ2-2 TRBV4-2 TRBD2 CASSQDPNSGIAGELFF
TRBJ2-7 TRBV19 TRBD1 CASKQQGSSYEQYF
TRBJ1-5 TRBV30 TRBD1 CAWSVPGGQGNQPQHF
TRBJ2-1 TRBV10-1 TRBD2 CASSPGLAASRHNEQFF
TRBJ2-3 TRBV2 TRBD2 CASASGGRRTDTQYF
TRBJ2-2 TRBV5-1 TRBD1 CASSSGQAGELFF
TRBJ2-1 TRBV11-3 TRBD2 CASSLYGSSGDYNEQFF
TRBJ1-3 TRBV6-5 . CASSYSNIVFGNTIYF
TRBJ2-1 TRBV27 . CASSPQGGAVDEQFF
TRBJ2-5 TRBV7-2 TRBD2 CASSSGLAGIETQYF
TRBJ2-1 TRBV6-4 . CASSASGGYNEQFF
TRBJ2-2 TRBV9 TRBD1 CASSVGQGDTGELFF
TRBJ2-6 TRBV30 . CAWIKGAGANVLTF
TRBJ2-2 TRBV5-4 TRBD2 CASTPRQGLNTGELFF
TRBJ1-1 TRBV5-1 . CASRSGAGTEAFF
TRBJ2-7 TRBV2 . CASRANRGGYEQYF
TRBJ2-2 TRBV5-1 TRBD1 CASSSSGTGHTGELFF
TRBJ2-3 TRBV2 . CASSDTGFSTDTQYF
TRBJ1-1 TRBV5-1 . CASSLDGRATEAFF
TRBJ2-7 TRBV30 TRBD2 CAWGLAGLGSYEQYF
TRBJ2-5 TRBV12-5 TRBD2 CASGLIAGGQETQYF
TRBJ2-7 TRBV27 TRBD2 CASSASSGRLKYEQYF
TRBJ2-5 TRBV5-1 TRBD1 CASSSGQGGETQYF
TRBJ2-3 TRBV19 TRBD1 CASSMSGTGVDTQYF
TRBJ2-7 TRBV7-8 . CASSLVRYEQYF
TRBJ2-3 TRBV30 . CAWGGTDSTDTQYF
TRBJ1-1 TRBV29-1 TRBD1 CSVAMTGEAFF
TRBJ1-5 TRBV19 TRBD1 CASRTGGGMTTNQPQHF
TRBJ1-1 TRBV2 . CASSDNPGDVTEAFF
TRBJ2-4 TRBV9 . CASSPRGVKNIQYF
TRBJ2-1 TRBV19 TRBD2 CASRDSGDYNEQFF
TRBJ2-1 TRBV30 TRBD2 CAWSSGRALGGEQFF
TRBJ2-5 TRBV7-2 . CASSLTRAETQYF
TRBJ2-1 TRBV7-9 TRBD1 CASDDRGTYNEQFF
TRBJ1-2 TRBV18 . CASSSGFYGYTF
TRBJ2-7 TRBV9 TRBD2 CASSVAPRTSGSGQQYF
TRBJ2-5 TRBV6-1 . CASSDNLQETQYF
TRBJ2-7 TRBV2 . CASKEGRSSYEQYF
TRBJ2-1 TRBV19 . CASSMDFYNEQFF
TRBJ1-2 TRBV4-1 . CASSQGVRQGYGYTF
TRBJ2-1 TRBV30 . CAWSASSYNEQFF
TRBJ2-1 TRBV5-1 . CASSLAGIYEQFF
TRBJ2-1 TRBV29-1 . CSVAYYNEQFF
TRBJ2-1 TRBV10-3 TRBD2 CAIGAGDNEQFF
TRBJ1-1 TRBV5-6 TRBD1 CASSPGTGWNTEAFF
TRBJ2-7 TRBV5-1 . CASSVGGVLSYEQYF
TRBJ1-1 TRBV6-5 . CASSSGQSREAFF
TRBJ2-3 TRBV5-4 . CASSPRGMSTDTQYF